These 29 T cell receptor beta chains were sequenced from one sample in a study of human T cells and chemical hapten exposure. A single record per CDR3 protein comes from TCRdb applying MiXCR to the RACE reads. In the table there are roughly 100,000 distinct CDR3 sequences, less than 40% of which are singletons. Time point specified: patch test 3, about 24 weeks after DPC sensitization. Treatment here: therapeutic diphenylcyclopropenone sensitization with weekly scalp DPC. The specimen was whole blood, collected in connection with sensitization to the hapten diphenylcyclopropenone (DPC). The receptors originated from a man aged 40-49 years with alopecia areata. Some clones in this sample may be carry-over from other donors' samples.

The V call is TRBV5-1, the J call TRBJ2-1; 10 bases line up with TRBD2. The germline V gene has CDR1 SGHRS and CDR2 YFSETQ. Trimming cost V 0 bases and J 9 bases; bases outside gene matches: 9. This CDR3 has 16 residues. This CDR3 is CASSLEASGSSAEQFF. CDR3 DNA sequence: TGCGCCAGCAGCTTGGAGGCTAGCGGGAGTTCAGCTGAGCAGTTCTTC.

This sequence joins TRBV5-1 and TRBJ2-4; 9 nucleotides align to TRBD1. The V gene end was trimmed by 3 bases and the J gene end by 0 bases; junction bases not matched to a gene: 7. The CDR3 length is 17 residues. Germline loops: CDR1 SGHRS, CDR2 YFSETQ. The DNA for the CDR3 is TGCGCCAGCAGCTACGGGGGACAGGGTCCAGCCAAAAACATTCAGTACTTC. Translation gives CASSYGGQGPAKNIQYF.

This sequence joins TRBV5-1 and TRBJ2-5, with TRBD2 matching 10 bases. The CDR3 is 14 amino acids. Germline V gene lookup returns CDR1 SGHRS and CDR2 YFSETQ. The V gene end was trimmed by 4 bases and the J gene end by 4 bases; junction bases not matched to a gene: 4. The CDR3 sequence: CASSNRLAGETQYF. The CDR3 DNA reads TGCGCCAGCAGCAACCGACTAGCGGGAGAGACCCAGTACTTC. Looking up the rest from reference TRBV5-1 and TRBJ2-5 gives the full variable domain: KAGVTQTPRYLIKTRGQQVTLSCSPISGHRSVSWYQQTPGQGLQFLFEYFSETQRNKGNFPGRFSGRQFSNSRSEMNVSTLELGDSALYLCASSNRLAGETQYFGPGTRLLVL.

This clonotype was found a few times. This rearrangement joins TRBV6-2 or TRBV6-3 to TRBJ2-1; no clear D. The CDR3 runs 14 residues. Germline V gives CDR1 MNHEY, CDR2 SVGEGT. The germline V and J ends were trimmed by 0 bases and 10 bases, with 13 bases remaining between them. CDR3 in DNA: TGTGCCAGCAGTTACTCGATTGGGGTAGGGGAGCAGTTCTTC. This encodes CASSYSIGVGEQFF.

The chain uses TRBV28 and TRBJ2-7; 7 bases agree with TRBD1. This CDR3 is 12 amino acids long. The V and J ends lost 6 bases and 6 bases, in that order; junction bases with no gene match: 5. The germline gives CDR1 MDHEN, CDR2 SYDVKM. In DNA, the CDR3 is TGTGCCAGCAGGCACGCAGGGGGCGAGCAGTACGTC. Residues: CASRHAGGEQYV.

This clonotype was seen only a few times. The chain uses TRBV12-3 or TRBV12-4 and TRBJ2-1; D possibly corresponds to TRBD2 (5 bases). This CDR3 is 14 amino acids long. V was pared by 3 bases and J by 5 bases, with 11 bases between. CDR3 DNA: TGTGCCAGCAGTTTCGCTAGCAACAACAATGAGCAGTTCTTC. Translation: CASSFASNNNEQFF.

The DNA of the CDR3 is TGTGCCAGCAGTATGGGACAGGCGGGATCCTACGAGCAGTACGTC. Amino acids: CASSMGQAGSYEQYV. V is TRBV28 and J is TRBJ2-7, with 8 bases matching TRBD1. The germline V gene encodes CDR1 MDHEN and CDR2 SYDVKM. The CDR3 has 15 amino acids. Trimming at V came to 5 bases and at J to 1 base, leaving 7 bases not matched to a gene.

This clonotype was observed a few times. The rearrangement joins TRBV2 to TRBJ2-2; TRBD2 might be the D (6 bases). The CDR3 contains 15 residues. The V gene lost 6 bases and the J gene lost 3 bases, with 14 bases spanning the gap. CDR1 SNHLY and CDR2 FYNNEI come from the germline V gene. CDR3 residues: CASSPPGLYTGELFF. The CDR3 coding sequence is TGTGCCAGCAGCCCCCCGGGACTGTACACCGGGGAGCTGTTTTTT.

This chain uses TRBV24-1 with TRBJ2-7; 9 bases map to TRBD2. J lost 9 bases, V lost 9 bases, and 17 bases had no gene match. The CDR3 sequence is 15 residues long. The germline V gene has CDR1 KGHDR and CDR2 SFDVKD. For the CDR3, the DNA is TGTGCCACCCCGCTGAATGGCGCGGGAGGGCCAGTGCAGTACGTC. It is translated as CATPLNGAGGPVQYV.

This clonotype came up a few times. The chain couples TRBV6-2 or TRBV6-3 to TRBJ2-7; TRBD2 matches at 12 bases. With V trimmed by 4 bases and J by 6 bases, 7 bases remained unmatched. Germline lookup yields CDR1 MNHEY and CDR2 SVGEGT. This CDR3 spans 15 amino acids. CDR3 residues: CASSFAGTSGFEQYV. CDR3 in DNA: TGTGCCAGCAGTTTCGCCGGGACTAGCGGGTTCGAGCAGTACGTC.

This clonotype was recorded a few times. The J gene is TRBJ2-7, the V gene TRBV5-6; D ambiguous. Per germline, CDR1 SGHDT and CDR2 YYEEEE. Trimming removed 2 bases from V and 6 bases from J, with 9 bases in between. The CDR3 is 12 amino acids. This CDR3 reads CASSFSNSEQYV. The DNA for the CDR3 is TGTGCCAGCAGCTTCAGTAATAGCGAGCAGTACGTC.

The V gene is TRBV7-9, the J gene TRBJ2-7; 11 nucleotides agree with TRBD2. V dropped 5 bases and J dropped 5; count of bases not matched to a gene: 8. The V gene's germline CDR1 is SEHNR and CDR2 FQNEAQ (reference sequence). CDR3 length equals 15 residues. The CDR3 DNA reads TGTGCCAGCAGCCTTAGACTAGCGGGAATTCACGAGCAGTACTTC. It encodes CASSLRLAGIHEQYF.

V usage is TRBV4-3 and J usage is TRBJ2-7; possible D gene TRBD2, 6 bases. The CDR3 covers 16 residues. The V end lost 0 bases, the J end lost 3 bases, and 15 bases lay between the germline ends. CDR1 is LGHNA, CDR2 YSLEER, per germline. The CDR3 reads CASSQDPSGVCYEQYV. The CDR3 DNA is TGCGCCAGCAGCCAAGATCCGTCGGGAGTTTGCTACGAGCAGTACGTC.

This clonotype was seen a handful of times. The rearrangement uses TRBV29-1 and TRBJ2-1; 7 nucleotides agree with TRBD2. From germline, CDR1 is SQVTM and CDR2 ANQGSEA. This CDR3 region has 14 residues. The V gene end was trimmed by 1 base and the J gene end by 6 bases; junction bases not matched to a gene: 6. The CDR3 reads CSVEGTSWANEQFF. DNA of the CDR3: TGCAGCGTTGAAGGGACTAGTTGGGCCAATGAGCAGTTCTTC.

This clonotype was counted between two and nine times. The V gene is TRBV12-3 or TRBV12-4, the J gene TRBJ1-4; D is uncertain. The CDR3 sequence is 15 residues long. Trimming shortened V by 8 bases and J by 6 bases, and 19 bases separated the two germline ends. In DNA, the CDR3 is TGTGCCAGCGCCCCGATAGTCTCATCCGATGAAAAACTGTTTTTT. The encoded protein is CASAPIVSSDEKLFF.

The rearrangement joins TRBV7-3 to TRBJ2-3; D is perhaps TRBD1 or TRBD2 (5 bases each). Germline V gene sequence: CDR1 SGHTA, CDR2 FQGTGA. This CDR3 has 17 amino acids. V was shortened by 1 base and J by 0 bases, with 14 bases between the two germline ends. CDR3 DNA: TGTGCCAGCAGCTTAAAATTAGGGGAGTCTAGCACAGATACGCAGTATTTT. It translates to CASSLKLGESSTDTQYF.

This clonotype was counted a few times. This sequence joins TRBV29-1 and TRBJ1-1; 8 bases agree with TRBD1. Trimming at V came to 6 bases and at J to 3 bases, leaving 9 bases not matched to a gene. Germline assignment: CDR1 SQVTM and CDR2 ANQGSEA. This CDR3 is 14 amino acids long. The CDR3 coding sequence is TGCAGCGTCCGAAACCCCAGGGGGCACACTGAAGCTTTCTTT. Translated: CSVRNPRGHTEAFF.

This clonotype was picked up a small number of times. The genes are TRBV24-1 and TRBJ2-7; D call uncertain. Trimming removed 4 bases from V and 7 bases from J, with 16 bases in between. Germline CDR1 and CDR2: KGHDR and SFDVKD. The CDR3 runs 14 residues. This chain's CDR3 is CATSERLGLGEQYF. In DNA, the CDR3 is TGTGCCACCAGTGAACGACTGGGGTTGGGGGAGCAGTACTTC.

This sequence joins TRBV27 and TRBJ2-3; TRBD2 is a possible D gene (6 bases). V was clipped by 2 bases and J by 1 base, with 10 bases between them. The CDR3 has 15 residues. CDR1 and CDR2 (germline): MNHEY, SMNVEV (reference sequence). The chain's CDR3 is CASSLLSGRTDTQYF. The CDR3 nucleotides read TGTGCCAGCAGTTTACTTAGCGGTCGCACAGATACGCAGTATTTT.

The chain joins TRBV11-1 to TRBJ2-1; no firm D call. Germline CDR1 reads SGHAT; CDR2 reads FQDESV (reference sequence). The CDR3 covers 14 residues. The V and J ends lost 1 base and 1 base respectively, with 5 bases between them. CDR3 coding DNA: TGTGCCAGCAGCTTAGAGTTGTCCTACAATGAGCAGTTCTTC. This sequence encodes CASSLELSYNEQFF.

The sample holds one count of this clonotype. The chain combines TRBV11-3 with TRBJ2-6; possible D gene TRBD2, 5 bases. Per the germline V gene, CDR1 is SGHNT and CDR2 is YENEEA. The CDR3 length is 17 residues. Trimming pared 2 bases from V and 0 bases from J, leaving 11 bases between. For the CDR3, the DNA is TGTGCCAGCAGCTTATCCCGCGGGCTCTCTGGGGCCAACGTCCTGACTTTC. It specifies CASSLSRGLSGANVLTF.

The V call is TRBV29-1, the J call TRBJ1-1, with D possibly matching TRBD1 (5 bases). The CDR3 totals 13 residues. V shed 8 bases and J shed 2 bases, with 15 bases lying between them. Germline V gene data show CDR1 as SQVTM and CDR2 as ANQGSEA. Here the CDR3 reads CSYWGRGNTEAFF. The CDR3 DNA sequence: TGCAGCTACTGGGGGAGGGGAAACACTGAAGCTTTCTTT.

This chain links TRBV19 with TRBJ2-1; TRBD2 matches 10 bases. The junction had 15 bases not matched to a gene; V was cut back by 6 bases and J by 4 bases. This CDR3 is built from 18 residues. The germline V gene encodes CDR1 LNHDA and CDR2 SQIVND (reference sequence). The CDR3 protein is CASSLWASGGRVYNEQFF. CDR3 DNA: TGTGCCAGTAGCCTCTGGGCTAGCGGGGGACGGGTTTACAATGAGCAGTTCTTC. Complete variable domain (other parts from reference TRBV19 and TRBJ2-1): DGGITQSPKYLFRKEGQNVTLSCEQNLNHDAMYWYRQDPGQGLRLIYYSQIVNDFQKGDIAEGYSVSREKKESFPLTVTSAQKNPTAFYLCASSLWASGGRVYNEQFFGPGTRLTVL.

V is TRBV5-4 and J is TRBJ2-7, with 10 bases lining up with TRBD1. The CDR3 totals 15 residues. V shed 0 bases and J 3 bases; nucleotides not matched to a gene: 3. The V gene's germline CDR1 is SGHNT and CDR2 YYREEE (reference sequence). The CDR3 loop reads CASSLVGQGVYEQYF. Written as DNA, the CDR3 is TGTGCCAGCAGCTTGGTTGGACAGGGGGTCTACGAGCAGTACTTC.

This clonotype was picked up a small number of times. The genes are TRBV5-1 and TRBJ1-1; 8 bases map to TRBD1. Germline-derived CDR1 and CDR2 are SGHRS and YFSETQ. After removal of 1 base from V and 6 bases from J, the junction contained 2 bases not matched to a gene. This CDR3 spans 13 amino acids. CDR3 loop: CASSLTQGAEAFF. CDR3 bases: TGCGCCAGCAGCTTGACACAGGGGGCTGAAGCTTTCTTT.

This clonotype was seen a few times. The chain employs TRBV20-1 and TRBJ2-3, with TRBD2 identical over 7 bases. In germline, CDR1 is DFQATT, CDR2 SNEGSKA (reference sequence). Losses at the gene ends were 3 bases for V and 3 bases for J; bases not matched to a gene: 3. This CDR3 is built from 13 residues. The CDR3: CSARMGGTDTQYF. The CDR3 coding sequence is TGCAGTGCTAGGATGGGAGGGACAGATACGCAGTATTTT.

This clonotype occurred a few times. The V and J genes are TRBV5-1 and TRBJ2-3, with TRBD2 identical over 12 bases. The CDR3 spans 17 residues. Germline V lookup: CDR1 SGHRS, CDR2 YFSETQ. J gave up 5 bases and V 4 bases, and 11 bases lay outside the gene matches. CDR3 DNA: TGCGCCAGCAGCCCGCGGGGACTAGCGGGTGTGCGAGATACGCAGTATTTT. Amino acids: CASSPRGLAGVRDTQYF.

The chain is built from TRBV21-1 and TRBJ2-1; whether TRBD1, the table's D call, matches the DNA was not checked. TRBV21-1 is described as a pseudogene. The CDR3 extends over 17 amino acids. The CDR3 protein is CASSKVFDRGLGNEQFF. CDR3 DNA: TGTGCCAGCAGCAAAGTTTTCGACAGGGGGCTGGGCAATGAGCAGTTCTTC.

This clonotype has just one count. The chain links TRBV11-3 to TRBJ2-3, with no clear D. The CDR3 loop spans 18 amino acids. Germline V lookup: CDR1 SGHNT, CDR2 YENEEA. With 3 bases removed from V and 2 bases from J, the gap between germline ends came to 21 bases. CDR3 protein: CASSFLSRWEKNTDTQYF. CDR3 bases: TGTGCCAGCAGCTTTCTCTCCCGGTGGGAAAAAAACACAGATACGCAGTATTTT.